The 21 T cell receptor beta chains below come from one sample, sequenced in a study of T-cell reconstitution after alpha-beta-depleted transplantation in children listed by TCRdb under 2016. The sample's treatment or condition, from its label and the paper: allogeneic hematopoietic cell transplantation with graft depleted of TCRalphabeta T cells and CD19 B cells. To prepare the library, PCR was applied. TCRdb names Illumina HiSeq 2500 as the instrument used. TCR libraries were prepared with molecular barcoding, using unique molecular identifiers to normalize TCRbeta repertoire quantification. TCRdb passed the public sequencing reads through fastp at Q25 and MiXCR, retaining productive beta sequences. Here each entry gathers all rows of one CDR3 protein and keeps the most common genes and DNA. This sample holds about 1,000,000 distinct CDR3 sequences; roughly 31% were observed only once. The ten largest make up roughly 27% of the sample.

The starting material was PBMCs, mostly from graft donor cells, obtained 360 days after TCRalphabeta/CD19-depleted stem cell transplant. Receptors originate from a boy less than two years old who had a stem cell transplant for SCID, so the T cells may come from the graft donor.

Only a few counts were recorded for this clonotype. CDR3 sequence: CASSYEGAYEQYF. The CDR3 bases are TGTGCCAGCAGTTACGAGGGGGCCTACGAGCAGTACTTC. The chain carries TRBV6-5 and TRBJ2-7, with D possibly being TRBD1 (6 bases). Trimming took off 2 bases at V and 2 bases at J, with 7 bases between the two ends. This CDR3 is built from 13 residues. CDR1 is MNHEY, CDR2 SVGAGI, per germline.

This chain joins TRBV7-8 and TRBJ1-1; tentative D call: TRBD1 (6 bases). The CDR3 covers 13 residues. Trimming shortened V by 7 bases and J by 1 base, and 10 bases separated the two germline ends. Germline V gives CDR1 SGHVS, CDR2 FQNEAQ. CDR3 residues: CASNRDGNTEAFF. CDR3 nucleotide sequence: TGTGCCAGCAACAGGGACGGGAACACTGAAGCTTTCTTT.

This clonotype appeared a few times. The chain combines TRBV7-2 with TRBJ2-2, with 9 bases that match TRBD1. CDR1 is SGHTA and CDR2 is FQGNSA in the germline V gene. V lost 5 bases and J lost 3; bases outside the gene matches: 7. CDR3 length: 16 residues. CDR3 region: CASSPQTGGDTGELFF. The CDR3 bases are TGTGCCAGCAGCCCCCAGACAGGGGGGGACACCGGGGAGCTGTTTTTT. Complete variable domain (other parts from reference TRBV7-2 and TRBJ2-2): GAGVSQSPSNKVTEKGKDVELRCDPISGHTALYWYRQSLGQGLEFLIYFQGNSAPDKSGLPSDRFSAERTGGSVSTLTIQRTQQEDSAVYLCASSPQTGGDTGELFFGEGSRLTVL.

The V call is TRBV9, the J call TRBJ2-2; 10 nucleotides agree with TRBD1. CDR1 SGDLS and CDR2 YYNGEE come from the germline V gene. The CDR3 has 16 residues. Trimming at V came to 3 bases and at J to 5 bases, leaving 7 bases not matched to a gene. CDR3 sequence: CASSALDRGGTGELFF. CDR3 nucleotides: TGTGCCAGCAGCGCCTTGGACAGGGGGGGAACCGGGGAGCTGTTTTTT.

Only a few counts were recorded for this clonotype. The V gene is TRBV28, the J gene TRBJ2-1; D is ambiguous. The CDR3 length is 14 residues. V shed 6 bases and J shed 5 bases, with 14 bases lying between them. In germline, CDR1 is MDHEN, CDR2 SYDVKM. The CDR3 sequence: CASRDLLGNNEQFF. The CDR3, as DNA: TGTGCCAGCAGGGACCTCCTTGGGAACAATGAGCAGTTCTTC.

In this sample, this clonotype turned up a few times. The rearrangement links TRBV28 to TRBJ1-5; 7 bases fit TRBD1. From germline, CDR1 is MDHEN and CDR2 SYDVKM. After removal of 10 bases from V and 5 bases from J, the junction contained 5 bases not matched to a gene. The CDR3 runs 12 residues. The CDR3 loop is CATQGGYQPQHF. CDR3 nucleotides: TGTGCCACCCAGGGGGGGTATCAGCCCCAGCATTTT.

This clonotype was observed a handful of times. The CDR3 nucleotides read TGTGCCAGCAGCTTAGGCCTCGACAGGGGGGACGCTTTCTTT. Amino acid sequence: CASSLGLDRGDAFF. The chain employs TRBV7-9 and TRBJ1-1; TRBD1 aligns across 9 bases. After removal of 1 base from V and 11 bases from J, the junction contained 8 bases not matched to a gene. The length of the CDR3 is 14 residues. In germline, CDR1 is SEHNR, CDR2 FQNEAQ (reference sequence).

The V gene is TRBV27, the J gene TRBJ1-6; the match to TRBD1 covers 7 bases. Looked up from germline, CDR1 is MNHEY and CDR2 is SMNVEV (reference sequence). The CDR3 is 17 amino acids. The ends lost 6 bases at V and 6 bases at J; junction bases unmatched: 14. CDR3 region: CASSTAGQRSFNSPLHF. CDR3 nucleotide sequence: TGTGCCAGCAGCACCGCGGGACAGCGATCTTTTAATTCACCCCTCCACTTT.

This clonotype occurred a few times. The chain carries TRBV7-2 and TRBJ1-4, with 10 nucleotides matching TRBD1. The V segment lost 5 bases and the J segment 10 bases; nucleotides outside the gene matches: 10. Germline CDR1 and CDR2: SGHTA and FQGNSA. CDR3 size: 15 residues. The DNA for the CDR3 is TGTGCCAGCAGCACCGTTGGGACAGGGGAGGTAAAACTGTTTTTT. This gives the protein CASSTVGTGEVKLFF.

For the CDR3, the DNA is TGTGCCAGCAGTCCCCTCAGCGGGTCCTTCTTCTCTGGGGCCAACGTCCTGACTTTC. This sequence encodes CASSPLSGSFFSGANVLTF. The chain uses TRBV27 and TRBJ2-6; TRBD2 might be the D (6 bases). The V gene lost 5 bases and the J gene lost 0 bases, with 20 bases spanning the gap. Germline loops: CDR1 MNHEY, CDR2 SMNVEV (reference sequence). The CDR3 has 19 residues.

This chain connects TRBV5-5 to TRBJ2-7, with TRBD1 matching 10 bases. J lost 2 bases, V lost 4 bases, and 6 bases had no gene match. Germline CDR1 and CDR2: SGHKS and YYEKEE (reference sequence). This CDR3 has 15 residues. The CDR3 region has the DNA TGTGCCAGCAGCAACCCGGGACAGGGGACCTACGAGCAGTACTTC. It yields the protein CASSNPGQGTYEQYF.

This clonotype was observed a handful of times. This chain connects TRBV12-3 or TRBV12-4 to TRBJ2-3; 9 bases match TRBD2. This CDR3 is 18 amino acids long. V trimming: 2 bases; J trimming: 3 bases; junction bases outside the gene matches: 12. DNA of the CDR3: TGTGCCAGCAGTTTATTGGGCGGCGGGGGGGCCTGGACAGATACGCAGTATTTT. It is translated as CASSLLGGGGAWTDTQYF.

V usage is TRBV6-6 and J usage is TRBJ2-1; 8 nucleotides align to TRBD1. V shed 5 bases, J shed 9 bases, and the junction held 6 bases outside the gene matches. Germline V gene sequence: CDR1 MNHNY, CDR2 SVGAGI (reference sequence). The CDR3 runs 13 residues. In nucleotides, the CDR3 is TGTGCCAGCAGTATTGGGACAGGAGGTGAGCAGTTCTTC. Protein: CASSIGTGGEQFF.

The chain joins TRBV3-1 to TRBJ2-5; a possible D gene is TRBD2 (6 bases). Germline CDR1 and CDR2: LGHDT and YNNKEL (reference sequence). V lost 1 base to trimming and J lost 5 bases, with 14 bases between them. The CDR3 runs to 15 residues. The CDR3 DNA follows: TGTGCCAGCAGCCAAGGTGGGACCAGCGGGGAGACCCAGTACTTC. Protein sequence: CASSQGGTSGETQYF.

J is TRBJ2-7 and V is TRBV10-3; D is possibly TRBD1 (6 bases). Trimming cost V 10 bases and J 2 bases, with 15 bases left between them. Germline V gives CDR1 ENHRY, CDR2 SYGVKD. This CDR3 has 13 amino acids. The CDR3 DNA follows: TGTGCCACCTTCTCGGGACAAACCTACGAGCAGTACTTC. Protein sequence: CATFSGQTYEQYF.

This clonotype was observed many times. The DNA for the CDR3 is TGTGCCAGCAGTCTTCTTTCCGACACAGATACGCAGTATTTT. Translated, it gives CASSLLSDTDTQYF. This sequence joins TRBV6-5 and TRBJ2-3; D not certain. Trimming took off 5 bases at V and 2 bases at J, with 11 bases between the two ends. Germline CDR1 reads MNHEY; CDR2 reads SVGAGI. The CDR3 length is 14 residues.

This clonotype turned up a few times. The chain uses TRBV5-1 and TRBJ2-3; D is unclear. Germline CDR1 reads SGHRS; CDR2 reads YFSETQ. The CDR3 contains 15 residues. V was pared by 1 base and J by 5 bases, with 14 bases between. CDR3 sequence reads: CASSLFPGSLDTQYF. CDR3 coding DNA: TGCGCCAGCAGCTTGTTTCCAGGATCATTAGATACGCAGTATTTT.

This clonotype was observed a single time. The chain has TRBV5-1 and TRBJ1-5; the D gene is possibly TRBD1 (5 bases). CDR1 is SGHRS and CDR2 is YFSETQ in the germline V gene. V was trimmed by 0 bases and J by 4 bases, leaving 11 bases between them. CDR3 length equals 15 residues. The CDR3 reads CASSLGGDLNQPQHF. In nucleotides, the CDR3 is TGCGCCAGCAGCTTGGGGGGGGACCTTAATCAGCCCCAGCATTTT.

The chain has TRBV6-2 or TRBV6-3 and TRBJ1-1; no clear D gene. V lost 2 bases, J lost 3 bases, and 16 bases lay in between. Germline V CDR1 and CDR2: MNHEY, SVGEGT. The CDR3 length is 16 residues. The CDR3 sequence is CASSYGFELRYTEAFF. CDR3 bases: TGTGCCAGCAGTTACGGGTTTGAGTTGAGGTACACTGAAGCTTTCTTT.

This clonotype was seen only a few times. The chain recombines TRBV27 with TRBJ2-5; 7 nucleotides align to TRBD1. The CDR3 is made up of 17 amino acids. V was pared by 2 bases and J by 1 base, with 10 bases of the junction left unmatched. The germline CDR1 and CDR2 sequences are MNHEY and SMNVEV (reference sequence). Written as DNA, the CDR3 is TGTGCCAGCAGTTTAGGTGCGACAGGGTCCCCCCAAGAGACCCAGTACTTC. Amino acids: CASSLGATGSPQETQYF.

The V gene is TRBV3-1, the J gene TRBJ1-5; the D gene is possibly TRBD1 (5 bases). This CDR3 spans 10 amino acids. The V gene's germline CDR1 is LGHDT and CDR2 YNNKEL (reference sequence). CDR3 sequence reads: CVRALQPQHF. In nucleotides, the CDR3 is TGTGTCAGGGCTCTCCAGCCCCAGCATTTT.